This T cell receptor beta chain was identified in a study of a mutant IDH1 vaccine in newly diagnosed glioma. Study-level information: The earlier regimen, radiotherapy, temozolomide, or both, was most often both. Findings and caveats of the study: Vaccination elicited immune responses in approximately 93% of patients. Changes to the top peripheral T cell clonotypes appeared unrelated to pseudoprogression.

Deletions cut 6 bases from V and 4 bases from J, with 15 bases between. This CDR3 is built from 14 residues. Germline V gene sequence: CDR1 LNHNV, CDR2 YYDKDF (reference sequence). Libraries were prepared by immunoSEQ multiplex PCR; TCRdb keeps only in-frame clonotypes and omits some of them. The sample has 92,000 or so clones, almost 85% seen once. Concerning this clone itself: The antigen remains undetermined.

Described time point: baseline, week 1 (first vaccination visit). Treatment in this sample: pre-vaccination baseline after standard-of-care therapy. New WHO grade 3 or 4 astrocytomas that were IDH1-mutant and ATRX-lost had been found in donors. The TCR sequence derives from a man aged 40-55 years with glioma. Some clones in this sample may be carry-over from other donors' samples. Source: PBMCs, taken from a glioma patient treated with radiotherapy, temozolomide or both. The gene calls are TRBV15 and TRBJ2-5; D gene ambiguous. CDR3 DNA: TGTGCCACCAGTGAGACTGCCAACACAGAGACCCAGTACTTC. Its protein product is CATSETANTETQYF.